The 24 T cell receptor beta chains listed next were all sequenced from one sample in a study of CD8 T cells in Susac syndrome. RNA amounts of about 0.5 to 1 ug underwent reverse transcription with random hexamers. TCRdb reanalysed the immunoSEQ multiplex PCR reads using MiXCR and keeps one entry per CDR3 protein. This table has approximately 150,000 distinct CDR3 sequences, just over 90% appearing once. Sequencing was done on a sample of CD4+ T cells from PBMCs. The receptors stem from a human donor in good health.

The V gene is TRBV5-1, the J gene TRBJ1-1; 9 nucleotides match TRBD1. Germline-derived CDR1 and CDR2 are SGHRS and YFSETQ. The CDR3 has 14 amino acids. The J segment lost 7 bases and the V segment lost 0 bases, leaving 4 bases of the junction unmatched. The CDR3 DNA reads TGCGCCAGCAGCTTGGCACAGGGGGCAAGTGAAGCTTTCTTT. Amino acid sequence: CASSLAQGASEAFF.

This chain links TRBV18 with TRBJ2-3; no firm D call. Germline V gene sequence: CDR1 KGHSH, CDR2 LQKENI. V lost 3 bases, J lost 4 bases, and 14 bases lay in between. The CDR3 runs to 15 residues. CDR3 residues: CASSPPTSSPDTQYF. The CDR3 DNA follows: TGTGCCAGCTCACCCCCGACCTCCAGCCCAGATACGCAGTATTTT. Based on the CDR3 plus reference TRBV18 and TRBJ2-3, the full variable domain is NAGVMQNPRHLVRRRGQEARLRCSPMKGHSHVYWYRQLPEEGLKFMVYLQKENIIDESGMPKERFSAEFPKEGPSILRIQQVVRGDSAAYFCASSPPTSSPDTQYFGPGTRLTVL.

This rearrangement joins TRBV7-9 to TRBJ1-2, with D possibly matching TRBD1 (5 bases). The CDR3 consists of 15 residues. Germline V gene sequence: CDR1 SEHNR, CDR2 FQNEAQ (reference sequence). Deletions cut 4 bases from V and 0 bases from J, with 12 bases between. CDR3: CASSSGAATNYGYTF. CDR3 DNA: TGTGCCAGCAGCTCCGGGGCAGCCACTAACTATGGCTACACCTTC. The variable domain in full, with the rest retrieved from reference TRBV7-9 and TRBJ1-2, is DTGVSQNPRHKITKRGQNVTFRCDPISEHNRLYWYRQTLGQGPEFLTYFQNEAQLEKSRLLSDRFSAERPKGSFSTLEIQRTEQGDSAMYLCASSSGAATNYGYTFGSGTRLTVV.

The chain employs TRBV19 and TRBJ2-3, with TRBD1 as a possible D gene (5 bases). V gave up 6 bases and J gave up 0 bases, with 10 bases separating them. This CDR3 has 14 amino acids. Germline V lookup: CDR1 LNHDA, CDR2 SQIVND (reference sequence). The CDR3 DNA sequence: TGTGCCAGTAGGCAGGGCCATAGCACAGATACGCAGTATTTT. Translated: CASRQGHSTDTQYF.

The chain employs TRBV3-1 and TRBJ2-5, with 8 bases aligning to TRBD2. Germline assignment: CDR1 LGHDT and CDR2 YNNKEL (reference sequence). J lost 2 bases, V lost 4 bases, and 0 bases had no gene match. This CDR3 comprises 13 residues. CDR3 sequence reads: CASSPGGQETQYF. The DNA for the CDR3 is TGTGCCAGCAGCCCGGGGGGGCAAGAGACCCAGTACTTC.

The V and J genes are TRBV20-1 and TRBJ1-4; tentatively, D is TRBD1 (5 bases). The germline V gene has CDR1 DFQATT and CDR2 SNEGSKA (reference sequence). The CDR3 loop spans 13 amino acids. V lost 0 bases and J lost 11, with 13 bases in between. The CDR3 DNA follows: TGCAGTGCTAGAGAACGTGCAGGGTGGAAACTGTTTTTT. It translates to CSARERAGWKLFF.

Written as DNA, the CDR3 is TGCGCCAGCAGCATTCGGGGGGAAGTGGAGAACTATGGCTACACCTTC. Its protein is CASSIRGEVENYGYTF. The chain couples TRBV4-1 to TRBJ1-2, with TRBD1 as a possible D gene (5 bases). V was clipped by 5 bases and J by 2 bases, with 18 bases between them. CDR3 length equals 16 residues. Per germline, CDR1 MGHRA and CDR2 YSYEKL.

This CDR3 is CASSPQTGAHGNTIYF. The CDR3 DNA follows: TGTGCCAGCAGTCCACAGACAGGGGCTCACGGAAACACCATATATTTT. This sequence joins TRBV12-3 or TRBV12-4 and TRBJ1-3, with 8 bases lining up with TRBD1. CDR3 size: 16 residues. After removal of 5 bases from V and 4 bases from J, the junction contained 10 bases not matched to a gene.

The rearrangement joins TRBV20-1 to TRBJ2-7; D uncertain. In germline, CDR1 is DFQATT, CDR2 SNEGSKA (reference sequence). Deletions cut 1 base from V and 3 bases from J, with 10 bases between. This CDR3 comprises 13 residues. The CDR3 DNA sequence: TGCAGTGCTAGAGTCCCACCGGGCTACGAGCAGTACTTC. Translation gives CSARVPPGYEQYF.

V usage is TRBV20-1 and J usage is TRBJ2-7; D is perhaps TRBD2 (5 bases). This CDR3 spans 15 amino acids. Per germline, CDR1 DFQATT and CDR2 SNEGSKA (reference sequence). Trimming stripped 4 bases from V and 0 bases from J, with 16 bases between. CDR3 sequence reads: CSANTNWERSYEQYF. The CDR3 coding sequence is TGCAGTGCTAACACCAACTGGGAGCGCTCCTACGAGCAGTACTTC.

This chain links TRBV30 with TRBJ2-2, with D perhaps TRBD1 (6 bases). V lost 5 bases and J lost 6, with 13 bases in between. Germline CDR1 and CDR2: GTSNPN and SVGIG (reference sequence). The CDR3 has 13 amino acids. In nucleotides, the CDR3 is TGTGCCTGGGGGGGCACGGGGCCCGGGGAGCTGTTTTTT. This translates into CAWGGTGPGELFF.

The V and J genes are TRBV7-3 and TRBJ1-2, with unresolved D. The V and J ends lost 2 bases and 0 bases respectively, with 10 bases between them. The CDR3 length is 15 residues. Germline V gene sequence: CDR1 SGHTA, CDR2 FQGTGA. For the CDR3, the DNA is TGTGCCAGCAGCTTATCGGGCACAGCTAACTATGGCTACACCTTC. Its protein is CASSLSGTANYGYTF.

This chain joins TRBV19 and TRBJ1-5, with D unresolved. From germline, CDR1 is LNHDA and CDR2 SQIVND (reference sequence). CDR3 length: 13 residues. Trimming removed 3 bases at V and 1 base at J, with 4 bases between. The CDR3 is CASSIKSNQPQHF. The CDR3 DNA sequence: TGTGCCAGTAGTATCAAGAGCAATCAGCCCCAGCATTTT.

The V and J genes are TRBV12-3 or TRBV12-4 and TRBJ1-2; 7 nucleotides align to TRBD1. V lost 7 bases, J lost 4 bases, and 6 bases stayed unmatched. This CDR3 has 13 residues. The CDR3 loop is CASILTGPYGYTF. Here the CDR3 DNA reads TGTGCCAGCATCCTGACAGGGCCCTATGGCTACACCTTC.

V usage is TRBV18 and J usage is TRBJ1-4, with a tentative D call TRBD1 (6 bases). V lost 2 bases, J lost 7 bases, and 11 bases lay in between. The CDR3 loop spans 14 amino acids. Germline V lookup: CDR1 KGHSH, CDR2 LQKENI. This CDR3 is CASSPSKGGEKLFF. In DNA form, the CDR3 reads TGTGCCAGCTCACCATCAAAAGGGGGTGAAAAACTGTTTTTT.

V is TRBV13 and J is TRBJ2-1; TRBD1 or TRBD2 may be the D gene (6 bases each). The CDR3 consists of 12 residues. The V gene lost 5 bases and the J gene lost 9 bases, with 11 bases spanning the gap. CDR1 and CDR2 from the germline V gene are PRHDT and FYEKMQ (reference sequence). The CDR3 DNA is TGTGCCAGCAGCCCACAGGGAGGTGAGCAGTTCTTC. Translation gives CASSPQGGEQFF. Drawing the rest from reference TRBV13 and TRBJ2-1, the complete variable domain is AAGVIQSPRHLIKEKRETATLKCYPIPRHDTVYWYQQGPGQDPQFLISFYEKMQSDKGSIPDRFSAQQFSDYHSELNMSSLELGDSALYFCASSPQGGEQFFGPGTRLTVL.

CDR3 in DNA: TGTGCCTGGAGTGAGAGGGGGGTTGGGGGGACCCAGTACTTC. Translation: CAWSERGVGGTQYF. This rearrangement joins TRBV30 to TRBJ2-5, with D perhaps assigned TRBD1 or TRBD2 (6 bases each). The CDR3 sequence is 14 residues long. Germline-derived CDR1 and CDR2 are GTSNPN and SVGIG (reference sequence). The V gene lost 1 base and the J gene lost 7 bases, with 16 bases spanning the gap.

This sequence joins TRBV20-1 and TRBJ1-4; 8 bases line up with TRBD1. After removal of 3 bases from V and 3 bases from J, the junction contained 0 bases not matched to a gene. Germline values: CDR1 DFQATT, CDR2 SNEGSKA (reference sequence). This CDR3 has 13 amino acids. CDR3 loop: CSARTGANEKLFF. In DNA, the CDR3 is TGCAGTGCTAGGACAGGGGCTAATGAAAAACTGTTTTTT.

In this sample, this clonotype turned up a few times. This chain connects TRBV6-1 to TRBJ1-2; D gene ambiguous. Trimming took 5 bases from V and 0 from J, leaving 10 bases between them. The germline CDR1 and CDR2 sequences are MNHNS and SASEGT. This CDR3 comprises 14 residues. The CDR3, as DNA: TGTGCCAGCAGTCCGGACGGAGCTAACTATGGCTACACCTTC. This codes for CASSPDGANYGYTF.

The chain uses TRBV3-1 and TRBJ1-2; TRBD1 matches at 8 bases. V was clipped by 1 base and J by 8 bases; unmatched bases: 18. The CDR3 sequence is 18 residues long. Germline V gene sequence: CDR1 LGHDT, CDR2 YNNKEL (reference sequence). CDR3 DNA: TGTGCCAGCAGCCAAGGCGGTGCAGGGGGCGCGGGTCGCTTAGGCTACACCTTC. Protein sequence: CASSQGGAGGAGRLGYTF.

The chain joins TRBV6-5 to TRBJ2-3; 7 nucleotides line up with TRBD2. The V gene end was trimmed by 2 bases and the J gene end by 5 bases; junction bases not matched to a gene: 1. The germline gives CDR1 MNHEY, CDR2 SVGAGI. The CDR3 runs to 13 residues. The CDR3 DNA sequence: TGTGCCAGCAGTTACAGGGAGGGAGATACGCAGTATTTT. This sequence encodes CASSYREGDTQYF.

This chain links TRBV19 with TRBJ1-6, with 7 nucleotides matching TRBD1. The CDR3 spans 15 residues. Germline CDR1 is LNHDA and CDR2 is SQIVND (reference sequence). With 3 bases clipped from V and 9 bases from J, the junction kept 8 bases outside the gene matches. CDR3 protein: CASSMGTVVLSPLHF. The CDR3 nucleotides read TGTGCCAGTAGTATGGGGACAGTCGTACTTTCACCCCTCCACTTT.

V gene TRBV5-4 combines with J gene TRBJ1-1, with D possibly matching TRBD1 (5 bases). The V gene lost 7 bases and the J gene lost 7 bases, with 20 bases spanning the gap. The length of the CDR3 is 14 residues. CDR1 is SGHNT, CDR2 YYREEE, per germline (reference sequence). The CDR3 nucleotides are TGTGCCAGCCTGAAAGGCGGGGTAACAGGTGAAGCTTTCTTT. It translates to CASLKGGVTGEAFF. Combining the CDR3 with reference TRBV5-4 and TRBJ1-1 gives the whole variable domain ETGVTQSPTHLIKTRGQQVTLRCSSQSGHNTVSWYQQALGQGPQFIFQYYREEENGRGNFPPRFSGLQFPNYSSELNVNALELDDSALYLCASLKGGVTGEAFFGQGTRLTVV.

The chain recombines TRBV6-1 with TRBJ2-2; a weak D match, TRBD1 (6 bases). Looked up from germline, CDR1 is MNHNS and CDR2 is SASEGT. V was shortened by 8 bases and J by 3 bases, with 13 bases between the two germline ends. The CDR3 is made up of 14 amino acids. This chain's CDR3 is CASGQGLHTGELFF. The CDR3 DNA sequence: TGTGCCAGCGGTCAGGGGCTGCACACCGGGGAGCTGTTTTTT.